This TCR beta chain comes out of a study of early T cells in non-severe SARS-CoV-2 infection. Study-level information: Alpha and beta chains were unpaired, from unsorted whole-blood bulk RNA. Study observations and caveats: Sequences matched to VDJdb favored anti-spike CD8 responses, while private and CD4 specificities were missed.

V dropped 5 bases and J dropped 4 bases, with 14 bases sitting between them. The CDR3 length is 14 residues. This clonotype turned up a few times. What it binds is not known. Unique molecular identifiers were added to individual cDNA molecules. From the 5' RACE reads, TCRdb called clonotypes with MiXCR, one entry per CDR3 protein. The sample holds around 80,000 distinct CDR3 sequences, approximately 12% seen once. The source material was whole blood. This clonotype was obtained from an adult who was a healthcare worker with PCR-confirmed SARS-CoV-2 infection or an uninfected control (not recorded which). This rearrangement joins TRBV12-3 or TRBV12-4 to TRBJ2-5, with D possibly called TRBD1 or TRBD2 (5 bases each). The CDR3 DNA is TGTGCCAGCAGTCCCGGACCCGGGACAGAGACCCAGTACTTC. It specifies CASSPGPGTETQYF.